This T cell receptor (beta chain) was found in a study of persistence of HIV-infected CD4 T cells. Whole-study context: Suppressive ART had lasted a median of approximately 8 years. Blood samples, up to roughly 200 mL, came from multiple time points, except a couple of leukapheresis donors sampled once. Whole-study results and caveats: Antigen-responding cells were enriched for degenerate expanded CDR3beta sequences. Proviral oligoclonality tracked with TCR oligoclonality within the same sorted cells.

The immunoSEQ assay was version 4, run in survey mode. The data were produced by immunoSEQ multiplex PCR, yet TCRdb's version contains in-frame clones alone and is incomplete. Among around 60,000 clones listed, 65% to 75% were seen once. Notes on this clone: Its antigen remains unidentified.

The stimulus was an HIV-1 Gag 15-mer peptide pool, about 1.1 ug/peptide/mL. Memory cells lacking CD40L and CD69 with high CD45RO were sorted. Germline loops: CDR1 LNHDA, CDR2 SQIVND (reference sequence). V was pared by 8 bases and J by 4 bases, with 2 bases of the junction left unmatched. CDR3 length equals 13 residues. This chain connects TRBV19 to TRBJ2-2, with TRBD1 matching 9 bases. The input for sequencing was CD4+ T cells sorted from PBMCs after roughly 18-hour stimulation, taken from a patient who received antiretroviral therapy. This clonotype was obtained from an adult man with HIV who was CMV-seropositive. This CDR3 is CASGQGITGELFF. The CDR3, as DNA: TGTGCCAGTGGACAGGGGATCACCGGGGAGCTGTTTTTT. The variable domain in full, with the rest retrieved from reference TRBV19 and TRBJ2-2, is DGGITQSPKYLFRKEGQNVTLSCEQNLNHDAMYWYRQDPGQGLRLIYYSQIVNDFQKGDIAEGYSVSREKKESFPLTVTSAQKNPTAFYLCASGQGITGELFFGEGSRLTVL.